This T cell receptor (beta chain) was identified during a study of cytomegalovirus exposure and HLA in healthy donors. Germline V CDR1 and CDR2: LNHDA, SQIVND (reference sequence). The length of the CDR3 is 15 residues. The V gene lost 7 bases and the J gene lost 6 bases, with 19 bases spanning the gap. Findings and caveats of the study: With high specificity and sensitivity, the classifier reportedly diagnosed cytomegalovirus status. A list of approximately 150 TCR beta chains associated with cytomegalovirus was given.

Only in-frame clones appear in the TCRdb table, and some are missing; sequencing was by immunoSEQ multiplex PCR. The sample holds under 150,000 clones, 70% to 90% seen once. As regards this clone: Its antigen is currently unknown.

Sequenced material: PBMCs. This clonotype originated in a woman younger than 30 in good health and CMV-seropositive. The rearrangement joins TRBV19 to TRBJ2-1; weak D call: TRBD2 (5 bases). The CDR3 DNA follows: TGTGCCAGTACCGCTCGGGCAGGCCGGGGCAATGAGCAGTTCTTC. Its translation: CASTARAGRGNEQFF. The whole variable domain, remainder taken from reference TRBV19 and TRBJ2-1, is DGGITQSPKYLFRKEGQNVTLSCEQNLNHDAMYWYRQDPGQGLRLIYYSQIVNDFQKGDIAEGYSVSREKKESFPLTVTSAQKNPTAFYLCASTARAGRGNEQFFGPGTRLTVL.